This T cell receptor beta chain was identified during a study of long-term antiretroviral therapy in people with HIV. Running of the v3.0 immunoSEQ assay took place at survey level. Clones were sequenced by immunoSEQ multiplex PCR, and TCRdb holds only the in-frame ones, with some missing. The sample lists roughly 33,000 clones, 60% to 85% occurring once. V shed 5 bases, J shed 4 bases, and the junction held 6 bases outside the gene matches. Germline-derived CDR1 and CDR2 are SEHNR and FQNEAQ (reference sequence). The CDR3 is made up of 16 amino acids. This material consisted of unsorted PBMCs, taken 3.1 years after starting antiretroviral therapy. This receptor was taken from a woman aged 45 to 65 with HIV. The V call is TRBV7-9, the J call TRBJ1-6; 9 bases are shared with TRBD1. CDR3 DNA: TGTGCCAGCAGCGAGGGGACAGGGCTTTATAATTCACCCCTCCACTTT. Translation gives CASSEGTGLYNSPLHF.